This T cell receptor (beta chain) came from a study of cytomegalovirus exposure and HLA in healthy donors. Sequenced by immunoSEQ multiplex PCR; TCRdb stores in-frame clones only, minus some. The repertoire includes some 76,000 clones, 90% to 95% of them detected once, and over 2% sits in the top ten. Per the germline V gene, CDR1 is SGHRS and CDR2 is YFSETQ. The CDR3 runs to 18 residues. The V segment lost 0 bases and the J segment 2 bases; nucleotides outside the gene matches: 11. The sequence was collected from a woman between 18 and 29 years old in good health and CMV-seronegative. The chain couples TRBV5-1 to TRBJ2-3, with 8 bases aligning to TRBD2. What was sequenced was PBMCs. CDR3 region: CASSLGSSGRSHTDTQYF. The DNA of the CDR3 is TGCGCCAGCAGCTTGGGGTCTAGCGGGCGAAGTCACACAGATACGCAGTATTTT. Using reference TRBV5-1 and TRBJ2-3 for the parts outside the CDR3, the full variable domain is KAGVTQTPRYLIKTRGQQVTLSCSPISGHRSVSWYQQTPGQGLQFLFEYFSETQRNKGNFPGRFSGRQFSNSRSEMNVSTLELGDSALYLCASSLGSSGRSHTDTQYFGPGTRLTVL.